These 20 T cell receptor beta chains were all obtained from the same sample, sequenced in a study of cytomegalovirus exposure and HLA in healthy donors. Both 60 Vbeta primers and 13 Jbeta primers went into the PCR. TCRdb's copy holds only in-frame clones and misses some; the assay was immunoSEQ multiplex PCR. The sample carries 90,000 to 110,000 clones, approximately 76% recorded once. The specimen was PBMCs. These receptors all come from a man aged 35 to 55 in good health and CMV-seronegative.

The V and J genes are TRBV9 and TRBJ2-1, with TRBD1 matching 8 bases. There are 12 residues in the CDR3. The V gene end was trimmed by 2 bases and the J gene end by 9 bases; junction bases not matched to a gene: 1. Germline-derived CDR1 and CDR2 are SGDLS and YYNGEE. DNA of the CDR3: TGTGCCAGCAGCGTCGGACAGGGTGAGCAGTTCTTC. It is translated as CASSVGQGEQFF.

This chain connects TRBV5-1 to TRBJ2-2, with TRBD2 matching 14 bases. The CDR3 totals 15 residues. Unmatched junction bases numbered 0, after V lost 4 bases and J lost 4 bases. Germline assignment: CDR1 SGHRS and CDR2 YFSETQ. This CDR3 is CASSGTSGGTGELFF. For the CDR3, the DNA is TGCGCCAGCAGCGGGACTAGCGGGGGCACCGGGGAGCTGTTTTTT.

The chain employs TRBV28 and TRBJ2-7, with 12 bases aligning to TRBD2. This CDR3 is built from 13 residues. The V gene end was trimmed by 10 bases and the J gene end by 6 bases; junction bases not matched to a gene: 7. CDR1 MDHEN and CDR2 SYDVKM come from the germline V gene. The chain's CDR3 is CATSSGGALEQYF. Here the CDR3 DNA reads TGTGCCACATCTAGCGGGGGGGCCCTCGAGCAGTACTTC.

This clone came up once. V and J are TRBV4-3 and TRBJ1-6; maybe TRBD1 (6 bases). V lost 1 base to trimming and J lost 7 bases, with 14 bases between them. The CDR3 is made up of 16 amino acids. Germline CDR1 and CDR2: LGHNA and YSLEER. The CDR3 nucleotides read TGCGCCAGCAGCCAAGGCAGGCGGACAGCCAATTCACCCCTCCACTTT. The encoded protein is CASSQGRRTANSPLHF.

This sequence joins TRBV5-1 and TRBJ1-6; the match to TRBD1 covers 10 bases. Germline values: CDR1 SGHRS, CDR2 YFSETQ. The ends lost 4 bases at V and 10 bases at J; junction bases unmatched: 8. The CDR3 spans 15 residues. The CDR3 sequence is CASSPRQGAGSPLHF. CDR3 DNA sequence: TGCGCCAGCAGCCCCAGACAGGGGGCTGGATCACCCCTCCACTTT.

The chain combines TRBV7-9 with TRBJ1-1; 10 bases align to TRBD1. Trimming removed 4 bases from V and 4 bases from J; junction bases left unmatched: 6. Germline loops: CDR1 SEHNR, CDR2 FQNEAQ (reference sequence). This CDR3 spans 15 amino acids. In DNA, the CDR3 is TGTGCCAGCAGCTACGGACAGGGGGAGATCACTGAAGCTTTCTTT. This encodes CASSYGQGEITEAFF.

The chain recombines TRBV7-8 with TRBJ2-4, with D unclear. V gave up 0 bases and J gave up 0 bases, with 12 bases separating them. The CDR3 has 17 residues. Germline V gives CDR1 SGHVS, CDR2 FQNEAQ. CDR3 DNA: TGTGCCAGCAGCTTAGCGCGGAGCAGACTAGCCAAAAACATTCAGTACTTC. Amino acids: CASSLARSRLAKNIQYF.

The chain carries TRBV7-9 and TRBJ2-1, with 11 nucleotides matching TRBD2. Losses at the gene ends were 5 bases for V and 0 bases for J; bases not matched to a gene: 6. The CDR3 spans 17 residues. From germline, CDR1 is SEHNR and CDR2 FQNEAQ (reference sequence). The CDR3 is CASSPVLAGDSYNEQFF. The CDR3 region has the DNA TGTGCCAGCAGCCCGGTACTAGCGGGGGACTCCTACAATGAGCAGTTCTTC.

The rearrangement links TRBV6-1 to TRBJ1-6; D uncertain. Germline CDR1 is MNHNS and CDR2 is SASEGT. The CDR3 length is 13 residues. V gave up 3 bases and J gave up 8 bases, with 8 bases separating them. The CDR3, as DNA: TGTGCCAGCAGTGATGAGTTGGATTCACCCCTCCACTTT. As protein: CASSDELDSPLHF.

The rearrangement uses TRBV2 and TRBJ1-2, with 8 nucleotides matching TRBD1. The V and J ends lost 6 bases and 2 bases, in that order; junction bases with no gene match: 8. This CDR3 is built from 15 residues. Per the germline V gene, CDR1 is SNHLY and CDR2 is FYNNEI. In DNA, the CDR3 is TGTGCCAGCAGAGATTGGACAGGGCCAAACTATGGCTACACCTTC. It codes for CASRDWTGPNYGYTF.

The gene calls are TRBV7-2 and TRBJ1-1; D unclear. The CDR3 loop spans 13 amino acids. Trimming shortened V by 4 bases and J by 11 bases, and 17 bases separated the two germline ends. The germline V gene has CDR1 SGHTA and CDR2 FQGNSA. For the CDR3, the DNA is TGTGCCAGCAGCTCGCCTAGTGAGTGGAGCGCTTTCTTT. Protein: CASSSPSEWSAFF.

This clone occurred a few times. The chain joins TRBV7-2 to TRBJ2-7; no clear D gene. Germline V gives CDR1 SGHTA, CDR2 FQGNSA. CDR3 size: 12 residues. The ends were cut back, 2 bases at V and 6 bases at J, with 8 bases in the middle. The CDR3 sequence: CASSLLTGEQYF. CDR3 bases: TGTGCCAGCAGCTTATTAACCGGCGAGCAGTACTTC.

This clone came up a few times. The V gene is TRBV7-3, the J gene TRBJ2-2, with 7 positions matching TRBD1. This CDR3 is built from 14 residues. Germline CDR1 and CDR2: SGHTA and FQGTGA. The junction had 1 base not matched to a gene; V was cut back by 5 bases and J by 1 base. The CDR3 is CASSRDRNTGELFF. For the CDR3, the DNA is TGTGCCAGCAGCCGGGACAGGAACACCGGGGAGCTGTTTTTT.

V and J are TRBV5-1 and TRBJ2-7; D not resolved. This CDR3 comprises 10 residues. Germline loops: CDR1 SGHRS, CDR2 YFSETQ. Trimming took off 4 bases at V and 4 bases at J, with 3 bases between the two ends. DNA of the CDR3: TGCGCCAGCAGCGAGTACGAGCAGTACTTC. Amino acids: CASSEYEQYF.

V gene TRBV27 combines with J gene TRBJ2-7; a weak D match, TRBD1 (6 bases). This CDR3 region has 13 residues. Per the germline V gene, CDR1 is MNHEY and CDR2 is SMNVEV (reference sequence). V was clipped by 6 bases and J by 3 bases, with 12 bases between them. CDR3 residues: CASRVGHLYEQYF. CDR3 sequence (DNA): TGTGCCAGCAGGGTGGGACATCTCTACGAGCAGTACTTC.

With respect to this clone: Germline is not matched at one junction end, which may reflect a read error. This chain joins TRBV7-9 and TRBJ1-2, with 10 bases that match TRBD1. The CDR3 spans 15 residues. CDR1 is SEHNR and CDR2 is FQNEAQ in the germline V gene (reference sequence). CDR3 in amino acids: CSSSTTRQGARGYTF. In DNA, the CDR3 is TGTTCCAGCAGCACTACACGACAGGGGGCGAGAGGCTACACCTTC.

The chain joins TRBV2 to TRBJ1-5, with TRBD1 identical over 10 bases. Germline V gives CDR1 SNHLY, CDR2 FYNNEI. This CDR3 comprises 14 residues. Losses at the gene ends were 6 bases for V and 5 bases for J; bases not matched to a gene: 4. The CDR3 sequence: CASRGTGAYQPQHF. The CDR3 region has the DNA TGTGCCAGCAGGGGGACAGGGGCTTATCAGCCCCAGCATTTT. Together with reference TRBV2 and TRBJ1-5, the CDR3 gives the full variable domain: EPEVTQTPSHQVTQMGQEVILRCVPISNHLYFYWYRQILGQKVEFLVSFYNNEISEKSEIFDDQFSVERPDGSNFTLKIRSTKLEDSAMYFCASRGTGAYQPQHFGDGTRLSIL.

The chain is built from TRBV7-2 and TRBJ1-6, with TRBD1 as a possible D gene (5 bases). The CDR3 is 14 amino acids. Between the trimmed V and J ends, which lost 5 bases and 8 bases, there was a span of 13 bases. Germline V gene data show CDR1 as SGHTA and CDR2 as FQGNSA. This CDR3 reads CASSLEQGYSPLHF. As DNA, the CDR3 is TGTGCCAGCAGCCTAGAGCAGGGATATTCACCCCTCCACTTT.

In this sample, this clone turned up once. This chain joins TRBV4-1 and TRBJ2-1, with TRBD2 identical over 8 bases. Germline V gene data show CDR1 as MGHRA and CDR2 as YSYEKL. V was pared by 5 bases and J by 6 bases, with 12 bases of the junction left unmatched. CDR3 length equals 16 residues. In nucleotides, the CDR3 is TGCGCCAGCAGCGACATTATGGCGGGGGGAATCAATGAGCAGTTCTTC. Protein: CASSDIMAGGINEQFF.

This chain connects TRBV7-8 to TRBJ2-5; D not resolved. The length of the CDR3 is 14 residues. V shed 2 bases and J shed 5 bases, with 12 bases lying between them. Looked up from germline, CDR1 is SGHVS and CDR2 is FQNEAQ. In DNA, the CDR3 is TGTGCCAGCAGCTTACAATTGAGGTGGGAGACCCAGTACTTC. Translated: CASSLQLRWETQYF.